The 8 T cell receptor beta chains in this list originate from one sample, sequenced in a study of T cell responses to AZD1222 COVID-19 vaccine. Only in-frame clones appear in the TCRdb table, and some are missing; sequencing was by immunoSEQ multiplex PCR. The sample yields 80,000 to 100,000 clones, approximately 86% seen once. The material sequenced was peripheral blood, taken on day 0 of AZD1222 vaccination. The receptors come from an adult in good health.

The count of this clone is one. This chain joins TRBV5-4 and TRBJ2-7; tentative D call: TRBD2 (6 bases). V was cut by 0 bases and J by 7 bases, with 11 bases left in between. This CDR3 spans 13 amino acids. In germline, CDR1 is SGHNT, CDR2 YYREEE (reference sequence). CDR3 sequence (DNA): TGTGCCAGCAGCTTGGCCGGGGGTGAGGAGCAGTACTTC. This sequence encodes CASSLAGGEEQYF. Combining the CDR3 with reference TRBV5-4 and TRBJ2-7 gives the whole variable domain ETGVTQSPTHLIKTRGQQVTLRCSSQSGHNTVSWYQQALGQGPQFIFQYYREEENGRGNFPPRFSGLQFPNYSSELNVNALELDDSALYLCASSLAGGEEQYFGPGTRLTVT.

The rearrangement joins TRBV7-2 to TRBJ2-3, with D perhaps matching TRBD1 or TRBD2 (6 bases each). The CDR3 runs to 16 residues. Germline V gene lookup returns CDR1 SGHTA and CDR2 FQGNSA. V lost 5 bases and J 6 bases, leaving 21 bases between the germline ends. The CDR3 here is CASSKSRGRVGDTQYF. The CDR3 DNA is TGTGCCAGCAGCAAGAGCCGGGGGCGGGTCGGGGATACGCAGTATTTT.

The gene calls are TRBV4-1 and TRBJ2-3; TRBD2 is a possible D gene (6 bases). V lost 4 bases, J lost 5 bases, and 13 bases lay in between. Germline assignment: CDR1 MGHRA and CDR2 YSYEKL. CDR3 length: 14 amino acids. The DNA of the CDR3 is TGCGCCAGCAGCCGGTACTTTAGCGGAGATACGCAGTATTTT. The encoded protein is CASSRYFSGDTQYF.

This clone was seen a single time. The chain recombines TRBV6-1 with TRBJ1-5; D might be TRBD1 (5 bases). This CDR3 is built from 15 residues. Looked up from germline, CDR1 is MNHNS and CDR2 is SASEGT. Trimming cost V 2 bases and J 9 bases, with 17 bases left between them. The CDR3 DNA reads as TGTGCCAGCAGTGAACCGACAGACTTACGATCGCCCCAGCATTTT. It yields the protein CASSEPTDLRSPQHF.

The rearrangement links TRBV11-1 to TRBJ2-3; D gene uncertain. The CDR3 length is 13 residues. Between the trimmed V and J ends, which lost 1 base and 4 bases, there was a span of 6 bases. Germline V lookup: CDR1 SGHAT, CDR2 FQDESV (reference sequence). Written as DNA, the CDR3 is TGTGCCAGCAGCTTAGTTACATCAGATACGCAGTATTTT. This codes for CASSLVTSDTQYF.

The chain employs TRBV5-5 and TRBJ1-4; D not certain. Trimming shortened V by 1 base and J by 7 bases, and 14 bases separated the two germline ends. The CDR3 loop spans 15 amino acids. Germline CDR1 and CDR2: SGHKS and YYEKEE (reference sequence). In DNA form, the CDR3 reads TGTGCCAGCAGCTTGTCGCAATCTCTGGCTGAAAAACTGTTTTTT. Residues: CASSLSQSLAEKLFF.

The gene calls are TRBV3-1 (or the pseudogene TRBV3-2) and TRBJ1-1, with a weak D call TRBD1 (5 bases). Germline CDR1 is LGHDT and CDR2 is YNNKEL (reference sequence). The V end lost 1 base, the J end lost 0 bases, and 12 bases lay between the germline ends. The CDR3 loop spans 16 amino acids. This CDR3 is CASSQVRGTVNTEAFF. In DNA, the CDR3 is TGTGCCAGCAGCCAAGTTCGGGGGACGGTGAACACTGAAGCTTTCTTT.

V usage is TRBV7-2 and J usage is TRBJ2-2; 11 positions match TRBD2. CDR3 length: 14 amino acids. Germline V CDR1 and CDR2: SGHTA, FQGNSA. With 7 bases clipped from V and 5 bases from J, the junction kept 3 bases outside the gene matches. This CDR3 is CASKTSGATGELFF. DNA of the CDR3: TGTGCCAGCAAGACTAGCGGGGCTACCGGGGAGCTGTTTTTT.